Listed below are T cell receptor beta chains from one sample, sequenced in a study of T cell repertoires and HLA-DP antigens. This table comes from immunoSEQ multiplex PCR, and its TCRdb copy is limited to in-frame clones, with some not included. The table includes 65,000 to 95,000 clones, roughly 75% detected once. These receptors' targets are unknown. The specimen sequenced was CD4+ T cells from PBMCs. These receptors all come from a man aged 60-69 years in good health and CMV-seronegative. Each CDR3 is given with its conserved first and last residue. Fields, in order: clone size, V gene, J gene, D gene, CDR3 DNA, CDR3 protein. D genes are given only for firm matches. The size entry is marked missing in some rows and otherwise reads once, few, many or a size class.

NA	TRBV19	TRBJ1-5	NA	TGTGCCTCCTTAGATAAGCAGGTCAATCAGCCCCAGCATTTT	CASLDKQVNQPQHF
NA	TRBV7-2	TRBJ2-1	TRBD1	TGTGCCAGCAGCTTATCTCAGACAGGGGCTAAGTTCTTC	CASSLSQTGAKFF
NA	TRBV28	TRBJ1-2	NA	TGTGCCAGCAGTTTAGGGCCGTATGGCTACACCTTC	CASSLGPYGYTF
NA	TRBV2	TRBJ2-3	NA	TGTGCCAGCAGGACCGACCGAAACACAGATACGCAGTATTTT	CASRTDRNTDTQYF
NA	TRBV6-4	TRBJ2-5	NA	TGTGCCAGCAGTGACTCGGGCAGGTCCCAGACCCAGTACTTC	CASSDSGRSQTQYF
NA	TRBV2	TRBJ1-3	NA	TGTGCCAGCAGTGAATTGGGGGCCTACTCTGGAAACACCATATATTTT	CASSELGAYSGNTIYF
NA	TRBV5-1	TRBJ2-5	NA	TGCGCCAGCAGCTTGGGCGTCTCGCGGATTGAAGAGACCCAGTACTTC	CASSLGVSRIEETQYF
once	TRBV25-1	TRBJ1-4	NA	TGTGCCAGCAGTCTTGAAACAGGAGCAACTAATGAAAAACTGTTTTTT	CASSLETGATNEKLFF
NA	TRBV9	TRBJ2-1	TRBD2	TGTGCCAGCAGCGTAGAGAGCCCCGGGACTAGCGGGAGGGCCAATGAGCAGTTCTTC	CASSVESPGTSGRANEQFF
NA	TRBV11-3	TRBJ2-2	NA	TGTGCCAGCAGCTTAGATCGGGGAGGCGGGGAGCTGTTTTTT	CASSLDRGGGELFF
NA	TRBV6-6	TRBJ1-1	TRBD1	TGTGCCAGCAGTTACGGGAAAGGGACAGTCAGGGCTTTCTTT	CASSYGKGTVRAFF
NA	TRBV7-8	TRBJ2-2	TRBD2	TGTGCCAGCAGCTTGTTAGCGGGAGGCACCGGGGAGCTGTTTTTT	CASSLLAGGTGELFF
NA	TRBV5-4	TRBJ1-1	NA	TGTGCCAGCAGCTTGCTGGACCGGAACACTGAAGCTTTCTTT	CASSLLDRNTEAFF
NA	TRBV7-2	TRBJ2-1	NA	TGTGCCAGCAGCTTAGTCACAGGAAACTATGAGCAGTTCTTC	CASSLVTGNYEQFF
NA	TRBV5-1	TRBJ2-1	NA	TGCGCCAGCAGCTGGGGGGGCCGGGATGGTGAGCAGTTCTTC	CASSWGGRDGEQFF
NA	TRBV10-3	TRBJ2-3	TRBD2	TGTGCCATCAGCCTCCAACTAGCGGGACTCACAGATACGCAGTATTTT	CAISLQLAGLTDTQYF
once	TRBV1	TRBJ2-1	NA	TGCACCAGCAGCCAAGGGACTAGCGGATCCTACAATGAGCAGTTCTTC	CTSSQGTSGSYNEQFF
NA	TRBV2	TRBJ1-5	NA	TGTGCCAGCACAGGGGTATCGGTCGGTAATCAGCCCCAGCATTTT	CASTGVSVGNQPQHF
NA	TRBV5-6	TRBJ1-1	TRBD1	TGTGCCAGCAGCCCAACAGGGGTGGGCACTGAAGCTTTCTTT	CASSPTGVGTEAFF
NA	TRBV10-1	TRBJ1-2	NA	TGCGCCAGCAGGCCCTTGGTAGACACCCCCTTTAACTATGGCTACACCTTC	CASRPLVDTPFNYGYTF
few	TRBV14	TRBJ1-1	NA	TGTGCCAGCAGCCAAGAACCAGGAAGAGCTTTCTTT	CASSQEPGRAFF
NA	TRBV18	TRBJ1-3	TRBD1	TGTGCCAGCTCACCCGGACAGGGTCGTCAGAACACCATATATTTT	CASSPGQGRQNTIYF
NA	TRBV29-1	TRBJ2-2	TRBD1	TGCAGCGGATGCCGCGGACAGGGATGTACCGGGGAGCTGTTTTTT	CSGCRGQGCTGELFF
NA	TRBV2	TRBJ1-2	TRBD1	TGTGCCAGCAGTCAAGAGGGACAGGGGCTCTATGGCTACACCTTC	CASSQEGQGLYGYTF
few	TRBV7-2	TRBJ2-7	NA	TGTGCCAGCAGCCAAGGACAGTCTCCGCCCTACGAGCAGTACTTC	CASSQGQSPPYEQYF
NA	TRBV5-6	TRBJ2-3	NA	TGTGCCAGCAGCTCAATCAGACTAGTCCGCACAGATACGCAGTATTTT	CASSSIRLVRTDTQYF
NA	TRBV19	TRBJ1-5	NA	TGTGCCAGTAGTATAGTAACGCAGAATCAGCCCCAGCATTTT	CASSIVTQNQPQHF
NA	TRBV18	TRBJ1-1	TRBD1	TGTGCCAGCGAAACAGGGGGTTCGAACACTGAAGCTTTCTTT	CASETGGSNTEAFF
NA	TRBV5-1	TRBJ1-1	NA	TGCGCCAGCAGCTTACAGGGAAAGAACACTGAAGCTTTCTTT	CASSLQGKNTEAFF
few	TRBV5-4	TRBJ2-2	TRBD2	TGTGCCAGCAGCCCACGGGGGGGTGACACCGGGGAGCTGTTTTTT	CASSPRGGDTGELFF
NA	TRBV30	TRBJ2-2	NA	TGTGCCTGGAGTCCCGGACTATCCACCGGGGAGCTGTTTTTT	CAWSPGLSTGELFF
NA	TRBV9	TRBJ2-5	NA	TGTGCCAGCAGCCCTCGGCCTGGCCCCGAGACCCAGTACTTC	CASSPRPGPETQYF
NA	TRBV30	TRBJ1-2	NA	TGTGCCTGGAGTGTACGCGCGGAACTCGGCTACACCTTC	CAWSVRAELGYTF
NA	TRBV5-8	TRBJ2-1	NA	TGTGCCAGCAGCTTGAGGGGCACAACCTACAATGAGCAGTTCTTC	CASSLRGTTYNEQFF
few	TRBV7-2	TRBJ1-5	NA	TGTGCCAGCAGCTTACCAGGCTACAATCAGCCCCAGCATTTT	CASSLPGYNQPQHF
NA	TRBV18	TRBJ2-3	TRBD2	TGTGCCAGCTCAGGACTAGCTCAGGCAGATACGCAGTATTTT	CASSGLAQADTQYF
medium-sized	TRBV7-8	TRBJ1-4	NA	TGTGCCAGCAGCCCGTCAGGACTATCCGGGGGCGAAAAACTGTTTTTT	CASSPSGLSGGEKLFF
NA	TRBV30	TRBJ2-7	NA	TGTGCCTGGAGTGTAGCCGGGAGCTCCTACGAGCAGTACTTC	CAWSVAGSSYEQYF
NA	TRBV23-1	TRBJ2-7	TRBD1	TGCGCCAGCAGTCAATGGACAGGGGGATGGTTGGACGAGCAGTACTTC	CASSQWTGGWLDEQYF
NA	TRBV11-2	TRBJ1-1	NA	TGTGCCAGCAGCTTAGATCGGGCAGGGAGGGGTGAAGCTTTCTTT	CASSLDRAGRGEAFF
NA	TRBV15	TRBJ2-1	NA	TGTGCCACCAGCAGGGCCCTCTACAATGAGCAGTTCTTC	CATSRALYNEQFF
NA	TRBV2	TRBJ1-2	TRBD1	TGTGCCAGCAGCCGTCCGGGACAGGGGACCTATGGCTACACCTTC	CASSRPGQGTYGYTF
NA	TRBV5-6	TRBJ1-1	TRBD1	TGTGCCAGCAGCTTGGACAGGGGAGAGCTGGCTTTCTTT	CASSLDRGELAFF
NA	TRBV30	TRBJ1-3	NA	TGTGGGGGGGTTTCCTCTGGAAACACCATATATTTT	CGGVSSGNTIYF
NA	TRBV7-3	TRBJ2-1	TRBD2	TGTGCCAGCAGCCGGGGTACCGGGACTAGGGGACACAATGAGCAGTTCTTC	CASSRGTGTRGHNEQFF
NA	TRBV19	TRBJ2-1	NA	TGTGCCAGTAGTATCTCTGCAGGGGACTCCTACAATGAGCAGTTCTTC	CASSISAGDSYNEQFF